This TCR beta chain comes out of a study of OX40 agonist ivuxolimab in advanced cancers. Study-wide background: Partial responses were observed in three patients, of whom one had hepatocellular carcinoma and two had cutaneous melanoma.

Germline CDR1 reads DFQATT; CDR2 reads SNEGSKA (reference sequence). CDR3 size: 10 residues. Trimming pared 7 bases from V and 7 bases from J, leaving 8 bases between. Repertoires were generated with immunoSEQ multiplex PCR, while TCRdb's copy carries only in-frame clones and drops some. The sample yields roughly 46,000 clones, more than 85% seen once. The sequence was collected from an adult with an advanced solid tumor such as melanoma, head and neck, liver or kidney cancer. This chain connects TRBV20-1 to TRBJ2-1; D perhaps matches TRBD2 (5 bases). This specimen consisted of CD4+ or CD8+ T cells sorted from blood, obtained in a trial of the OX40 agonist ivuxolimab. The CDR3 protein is CSVRDNEQFF. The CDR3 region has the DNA TGCAGTGTGAGGGATAATGAGCAGTTCTTC.